This TCR beta chain appears in the sequencing data of a study of shared clonotypes between healthy human individuals. CD8 cells classed as naive were CD45RO-negative and positively selected for CCR7, excluding terminally differentiated effector memory CD45RA+ cells. With 6 bases removed from V and 0 bases from J, the gap between germline ends came to 15 bases. Germline CDR1 is MGHRA and CDR2 is YSYEKL. CDR3 length equals 16 residues. The protocol was immunoSEQ multiplex PCR, while the TCRdb copy is restricted to in-frame clones and leaves out a portion. The profile shows about 2 million clones, 85% to 95% of them singletons.

The TCR was taken from a man between 18 and 29 years old in good health. The V call is TRBV4-1, the J call TRBJ2-1; D call uncertain. Input material: naive CD8+ T cells sorted from blood. CDR3 in DNA: TGCGCCAGCAGTCCCGCAGGAAGCAGCTCCTACAATGAGCAGTTCTTC. Amino acid sequence: CASSPAGSSSYNEQFF.